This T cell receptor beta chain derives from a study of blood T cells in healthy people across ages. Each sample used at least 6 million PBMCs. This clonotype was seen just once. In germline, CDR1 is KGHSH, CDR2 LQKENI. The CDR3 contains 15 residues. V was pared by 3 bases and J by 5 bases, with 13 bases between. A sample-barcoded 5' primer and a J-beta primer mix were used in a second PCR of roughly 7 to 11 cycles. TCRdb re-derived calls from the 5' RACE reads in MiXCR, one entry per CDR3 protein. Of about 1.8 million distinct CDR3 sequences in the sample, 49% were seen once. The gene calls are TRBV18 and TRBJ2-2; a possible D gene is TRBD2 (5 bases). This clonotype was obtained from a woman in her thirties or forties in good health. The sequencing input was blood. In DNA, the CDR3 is TGTGCCAGCTCACCCTATAGCGAGCAGACCGGGGAGCTGTTTTTT. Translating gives CASSPYSEQTGELFF.